Shown below are 11 T cell receptor beta chains from a single sample sequenced in a study of CD8 T cells in Susac syndrome. cDNA came from approximately 0.5 to 1 ug RNA primed by random hexamers. TCRdb re-called the immunoSEQ multiplex PCR reads through MiXCR, storing one row per CDR3 protein. This sample has 150,000 to 200,000 distinct CDR3 sequences, with around 93% found just once. Sequenced: CD4+ T cells from PBMCs. These receptors were taken from a human donor in good health.

This clonotype was recorded once. The rearrangement uses TRBV18 and TRBJ2-1, with a tentative D call TRBD2 (7 bases). The V end was cut by 8 bases, the J end by 9 bases, with 17 bases between. Germline CDR1 is KGHSH and CDR2 is LQKENI. This CDR3 comprises 13 residues. CDR3 sequence: CASRGEGGREQFF. The DNA of the CDR3 is TGTGCCAGCCGAGGGGAGGGGGGCCGTGAGCAGTTCTTC.

The chain couples TRBV11-1 to TRBJ2-2; the match to TRBD1 covers 8 bases. V trimming: 2 bases; J trimming: 0 bases; junction bases outside the gene matches: 2. The CDR3 totals 16 residues. CDR1 is SGHAT, CDR2 FQDESV, per germline (reference sequence). As DNA, the CDR3 is TGTGCCAGCAGCTTAACCAGGGGGCCGAACACCGGGGAGCTGTTTTTT. Its protein is CASSLTRGPNTGELFF.

This clonotype has only a few counts. The chain employs TRBV3-1 and TRBJ1-6; perhaps TRBD1 as D (6 bases). The CDR3 length is 14 residues. Germline V gene lookup returns CDR1 LGHDT and CDR2 YNNKEL (reference sequence). V was clipped by 4 bases and J by 5 bases, with 9 bases between them. The CDR3 DNA follows: TGTGCCAGCAGCCTGGGACAAGATAATTCACCCCTCCACTTT. Translated: CASSLGQDNSPLHF.

The chain has TRBV7-2 and TRBJ1-2, with unresolved D. The CDR3 consists of 14 residues. CDR1 is SGHTA, CDR2 FQGNSA, per germline. V lost 2 bases and J 8 bases, leaving 15 bases between the germline ends. The CDR3 coding sequence is TGTGCCAGCAGCTTACGCGACATCACGGGAGGCTACACCTTC. It translates to CASSLRDITGGYTF.

This chain uses TRBV3-1 with TRBJ1-1, with D uncertain. The CDR3 contains 15 residues. The V end was cut by 0 bases, the J end by 1 base, with 9 bases between. Germline CDR1 reads LGHDT; CDR2 reads YNNKEL (reference sequence). The CDR3: CASSQEWQSNTEAFF. CDR3 in DNA: TGTGCCAGCAGCCAAGAATGGCAGTCGAACACTGAAGCTTTCTTT.

V gene TRBV4-2 combines with J gene TRBJ2-7, with D perhaps TRBD1 (5 bases). This CDR3 spans 16 amino acids. Germline V lookup: CDR1 LGHNA, CDR2 YNFKEQ. With 0 bases removed from V and 3 bases from J, the gap between germline ends came to 15 bases. The CDR3 spells CASSQEGAGILYEQYF. The CDR3 DNA follows: TGTGCCAGCAGCCAAGAAGGGGCAGGGATACTCTACGAGCAGTACTTC.

The chain uses TRBV5-1 and TRBJ1-1; D may be TRBD1 (5 bases). The germline V gene encodes CDR1 SGHRS and CDR2 YFSETQ. There are 13 residues in the CDR3. The V and J ends lost 0 bases and 7 bases respectively, with 10 bases between them. CDR3 sequence reads: CASSLGGAVEAFF. Here the CDR3 DNA reads TGCGCCAGCAGCTTGGGCGGGGCAGTTGAAGCTTTCTTT.

This clonotype was picked up one time. J is TRBJ2-1 and V is TRBV20-1; perhaps TRBD2 as D (5 bases). V lost 5 bases to trimming and J lost 1 base, with 12 bases between them. Germline V gene lookup returns CDR1 DFQATT and CDR2 SNEGSKA (reference sequence). The CDR3 runs to 14 residues. The CDR3 nucleotides are TGCAGTGCTCCAAGGAGGCGGTCCTACAATGAGCAGTTCTTC. It translates to CSAPRRRSYNEQFF.

The chain carries TRBV20-1 and TRBJ2-7; 8 bases are shared with TRBD1. The J segment lost 2 bases and the V segment lost 1 base, leaving 1 base of the junction unmatched. CDR3 length equals 13 residues. Germline V gene data show CDR1 as DFQATT and CDR2 as SNEGSKA (reference sequence). In DNA, the CDR3 is TGCAGTGCTAGAGGGACAGGGCCCTACGAGCAGTACTTC. This translates into CSARGTGPYEQYF.

The V and J genes are TRBV20-1 and TRBJ2-7; D tentatively reads TRBD1 or TRBD2 (6 bases each). This CDR3 contains 13 residues. The V and J ends lost 2 bases and 3 bases respectively, with 11 bases between them. From germline, CDR1 is DFQATT and CDR2 SNEGSKA (reference sequence). CDR3 DNA: TGCAGTGCTAGAACGGGGGCCCTCTACGAGCAGTACTTC. The encoded protein is CSARTGALYEQYF.

The chain uses TRBV19 and TRBJ1-5; a possible D gene is TRBD1 (5 bases). The CDR3 is made up of 15 amino acids. Trimming took 7 bases from V and 3 from J, leaving 16 bases between them. CDR1 and CDR2 from the germline V gene are LNHDA and SQIVND (reference sequence). The CDR3 DNA sequence: TGTGCCAGTACCAACCGCCAGGGATTCAATCAGCCCCAGCATTTT. Translation: CASTNRQGFNQPQHF.